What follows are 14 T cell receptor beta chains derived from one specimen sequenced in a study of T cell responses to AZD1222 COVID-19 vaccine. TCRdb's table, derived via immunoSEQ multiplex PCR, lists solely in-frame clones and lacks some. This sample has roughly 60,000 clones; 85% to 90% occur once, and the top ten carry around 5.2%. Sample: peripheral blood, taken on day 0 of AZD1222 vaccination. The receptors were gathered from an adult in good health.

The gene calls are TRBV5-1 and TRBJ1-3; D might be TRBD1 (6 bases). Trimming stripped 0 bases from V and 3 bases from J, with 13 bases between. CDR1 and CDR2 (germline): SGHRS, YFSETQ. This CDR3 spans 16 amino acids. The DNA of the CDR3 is TGCGCCAGCAGCTTGGACGCAGGGGAACTTGGAAACACCATATATTTT. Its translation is CASSLDAGELGNTIYF.

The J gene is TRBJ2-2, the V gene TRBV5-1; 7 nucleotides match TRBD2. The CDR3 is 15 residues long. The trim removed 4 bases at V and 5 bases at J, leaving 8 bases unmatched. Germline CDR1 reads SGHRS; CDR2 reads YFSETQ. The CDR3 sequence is CASSSASGETGELFF. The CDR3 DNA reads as TGCGCCAGCAGCAGCGCCAGCGGGGAAACCGGGGAGCTGTTTTTT. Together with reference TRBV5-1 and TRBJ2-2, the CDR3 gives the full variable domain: KAGVTQTPRYLIKTRGQQVTLSCSPISGHRSVSWYQQTPGQGLQFLFEYFSETQRNKGNFPGRFSGRQFSNSRSEMNVSTLELGDSALYLCASSSASGETGELFFGEGSRLTVL.

DNA for the CDR3: TGTGCCAGCAGACCGGGACAGAACGTCGATGGCTACACCTTC. This translates into CASRPGQNVDGYTF. The chain links TRBV6-5 to TRBJ1-2, with 7 bases lining up with TRBD1. The CDR3 is 14 residues long. V gave up 6 bases and J gave up 6 bases; unmatched junction bases: 10. Germline CDR1 reads MNHEY; CDR2 reads SVGAGI.

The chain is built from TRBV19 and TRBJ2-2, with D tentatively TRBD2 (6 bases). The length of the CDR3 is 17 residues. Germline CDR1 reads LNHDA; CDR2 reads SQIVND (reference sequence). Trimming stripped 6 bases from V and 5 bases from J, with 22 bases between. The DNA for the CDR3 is TGTGCCAGTAGCCTTCCCGCAGTCGGGGGTGGGACCGGGGAGCTGTTTTTT. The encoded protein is CASSLPAVGGGTGELFF.

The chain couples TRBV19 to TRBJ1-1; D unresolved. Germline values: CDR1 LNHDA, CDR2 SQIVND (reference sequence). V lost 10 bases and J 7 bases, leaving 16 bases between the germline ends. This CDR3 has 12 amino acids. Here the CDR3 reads CATRGGRGEAFF. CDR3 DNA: TGTGCCACCCGAGGAGGGCGGGGTGAAGCTTTCTTT. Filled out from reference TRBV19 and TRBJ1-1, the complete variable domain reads DGGITQSPKYLFRKEGQNVTLSCEQNLNHDAMYWYRQDPGQGLRLIYYSQIVNDFQKGDIAEGYSVSREKKESFPLTVTSAQKNPTAFYLCATRGGRGEAFFGQGTRLTVV.

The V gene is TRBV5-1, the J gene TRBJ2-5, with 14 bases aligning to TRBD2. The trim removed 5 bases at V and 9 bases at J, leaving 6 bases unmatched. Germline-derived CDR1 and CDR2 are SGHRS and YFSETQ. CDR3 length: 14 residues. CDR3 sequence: CASRGLAGDRSQYF. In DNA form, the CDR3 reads TGCGCCAGCAGGGGACTAGCGGGGGATCGGTCCCAGTACTTC.

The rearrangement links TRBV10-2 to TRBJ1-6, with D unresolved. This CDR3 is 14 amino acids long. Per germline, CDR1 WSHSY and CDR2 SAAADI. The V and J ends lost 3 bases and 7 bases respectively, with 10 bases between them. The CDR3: CASSDERINSPLHF. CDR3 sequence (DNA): TGCGCCAGCAGTGACGAACGGATCAATTCACCCCTCCACTTT.

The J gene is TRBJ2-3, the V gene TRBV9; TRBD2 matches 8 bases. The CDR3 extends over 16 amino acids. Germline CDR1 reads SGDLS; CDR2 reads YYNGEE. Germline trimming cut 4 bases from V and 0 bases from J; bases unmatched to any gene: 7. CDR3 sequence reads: CASSPGLGGSTDTQYF. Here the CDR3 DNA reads TGTGCCAGCAGCCCGGGACTAGGAGGGAGCACAGATACGCAGTATTTT.

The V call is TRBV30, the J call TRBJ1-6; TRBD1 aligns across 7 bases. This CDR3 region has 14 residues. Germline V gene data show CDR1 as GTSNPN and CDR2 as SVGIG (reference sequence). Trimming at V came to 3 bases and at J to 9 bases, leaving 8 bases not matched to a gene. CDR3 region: CAWSATGVASPLHF. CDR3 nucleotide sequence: TGTGCCTGGAGCGCAACAGGGGTGGCTTCACCCCTCCACTTT.

In DNA form, the CDR3 reads TGTGCCAGCAGTGAAACTGTAGGAGACTATGGCTACACCTTC. Encoded protein: CASSETVGDYGYTF. The V and J genes are TRBV2 and TRBJ1-2, with D hard to call. This CDR3 has 14 residues. V dropped 2 bases and J dropped 3 bases, with 10 bases sitting between them. Germline CDR1 SNHLY, CDR2 FYNNEI.

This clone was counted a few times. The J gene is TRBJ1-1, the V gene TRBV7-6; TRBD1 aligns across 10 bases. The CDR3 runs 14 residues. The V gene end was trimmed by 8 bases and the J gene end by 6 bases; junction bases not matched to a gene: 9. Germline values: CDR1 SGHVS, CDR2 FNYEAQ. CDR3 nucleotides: TGTGCCAGCTTAGCGGGACAGGGGAGTCCTGAAGCTTTCTTT. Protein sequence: CASLAGQGSPEAFF.

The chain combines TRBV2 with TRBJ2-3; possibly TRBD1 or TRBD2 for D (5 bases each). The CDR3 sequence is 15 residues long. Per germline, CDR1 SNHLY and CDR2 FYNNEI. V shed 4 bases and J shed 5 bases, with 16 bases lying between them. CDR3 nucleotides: TGTGCCAGCAGTGCGGTGGGGGTGACGGGAGATACGCAGTATTTT. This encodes CASSAVGVTGDTQYF.

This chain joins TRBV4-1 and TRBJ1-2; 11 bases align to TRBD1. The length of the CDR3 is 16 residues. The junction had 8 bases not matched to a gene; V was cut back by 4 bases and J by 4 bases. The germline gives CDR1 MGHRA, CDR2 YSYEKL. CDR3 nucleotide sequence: TGCGCCAGCAGCCCTGGACAGGGGGCGACGGGCTATGGCTACACCTTC. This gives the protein CASSPGQGATGYGYTF.

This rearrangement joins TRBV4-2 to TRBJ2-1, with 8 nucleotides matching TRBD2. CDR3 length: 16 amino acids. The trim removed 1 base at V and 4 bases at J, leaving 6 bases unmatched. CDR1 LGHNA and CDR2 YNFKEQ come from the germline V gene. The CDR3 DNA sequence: TGTGCCAGCAGCCAAGGAAGTAGCGGGGTTTACAATGAGCAGTTCTTC. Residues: CASSQGSSGVYNEQFF.